Listed below are T cell receptor beta chains from one sample, sequenced in a study of blood T cell repertoires in COVID-19. Data came from immunoSEQ multiplex PCR; TCRdb stores just in-frame clones and leaves some out. The top ten hold 3% to 4.5% of the sample, which has about 350,000 clones, about nine tenths seen once. Sequenced material: peripheral blood. These TCRs come from a woman aged 55 to 70 with COVID-19, enrolled during active disease. Each CDR3 is given with its conserved first and last residue. The order of the fields is J gene, D gene, V gene, CDR3 length, clone size, CDR3 DNA, CDR3 protein. A D gene is named only where the DNA matches it firmly. Not every row has a clone size; where given, it reads once, few, many or a size class.

>TRBJ1-5|TRBD1|TRBV10-3|14|once
TGTGCCATCAGTATGACAGGGGGCAATCAGCCCCAGCATTTT
CAISMTGGNQPQHF
>TRBJ2-5|TRBD1|TRBV29-1|12|few
TGCAGCGTTAACAGGGACAGGGAGACCCAGTACTTC
CSVNRDRETQYF
>TRBJ2-7|-|TRBV7-9|14|once
TGTGCCAGCAGCTTGACTCCATCCTCCTACGAGCAGTACTTC
CASSLTPSSYEQYF
>TRBJ1-1|-|TRBV19|13|once
TGTGCCAGTAAAGGACGGGGAAATTTAGAAGCTTTCTTT
CASKGRGNLEAFF
>TRBJ1-5|TRBD1|TRBV11-2|13|-
TGTGCCAGCAGCTTGGACAGGGATCAGCCCCAGCATTTT
CASSLDRDQPQHF
>TRBJ2-7|-|TRBV2|14|-
TGTGCCAGCAGGGCTGCAGGGTTTTCTTTCGAGCAGTACTTC
CASRAAGFSFEQYF
>TRBJ2-3|TRBD1|TRBV9|15|once
TGTGCCAGCAGCGCCGACAGGGAGAGCGCAGATACGCAGTATTTT
CASSADRESADTQYF
>TRBJ2-3|-|TRBV18|15|-
TGTGCCAGCTCACCACTTCAGGGCTCCACAGATACGCAGTATTTT
CASSPLQGSTDTQYF
>TRBJ1-2|TRBD1|TRBV6-1|16|-
TGTGCCAGCAGTGAAGGTTACAGGGGGATGAACTATGGCTACACCTTC
CASSEGYRGMNYGYTF
>TRBJ1-4|-|TRBV14|13|-
TGTGCCAGCAGCCAAGTCAGGGGTGAAAAACTGTTTTTT
CASSQVRGEKLFF
>TRBJ1-2|-|TRBV29-1|13|-
TGCAGCGTTCTCCTTCAGGGGAGAGGTGGCTACACCTTC
CSVLLQGRGGYTF
>TRBJ1-1|TRBD1|TRBV19|13|once
TGTGCCAGTAGTGCGACAGGGTCCGCTGAAGCTTTCTTT
CASSATGSAEAFF
>TRBJ1-5|TRBD1|TRBV4-1|16|-
TGCGCCAGCAGCCCAGGACAGGGGCCAAGCAATCAGCCCCAGCATTTT
CASSPGQGPSNQPQHF
>TRBJ2-7|TRBD2|TRBV5-1|15|-
TGCGCCAGCAGCGTCGGACTAGCGGCTGCCTACGAGCAGTACTTC
CASSVGLAAAYEQYF
>TRBJ1-3|TRBD1|TRBV7-8|18|-
TGTGCCAGCAGCATAGCCCCTGACAGGGTGGTATTTGGAAACACCATATATTTT
CASSIAPDRVVFGNTIYF